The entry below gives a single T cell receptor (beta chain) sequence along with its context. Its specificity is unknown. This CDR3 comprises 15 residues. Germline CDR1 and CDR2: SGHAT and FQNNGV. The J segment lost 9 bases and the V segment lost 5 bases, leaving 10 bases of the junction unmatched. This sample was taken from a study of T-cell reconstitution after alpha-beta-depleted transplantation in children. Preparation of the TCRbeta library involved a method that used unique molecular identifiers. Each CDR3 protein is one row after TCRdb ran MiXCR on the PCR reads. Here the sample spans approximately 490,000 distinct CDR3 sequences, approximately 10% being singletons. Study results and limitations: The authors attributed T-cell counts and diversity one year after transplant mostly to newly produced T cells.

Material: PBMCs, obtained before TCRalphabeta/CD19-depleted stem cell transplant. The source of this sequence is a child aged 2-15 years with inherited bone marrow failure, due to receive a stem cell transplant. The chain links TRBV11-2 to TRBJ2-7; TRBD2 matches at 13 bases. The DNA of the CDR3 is TGTGCCAGCAGCCCTTCACTAGCGGGAGGGGTCGGGCAGTACTTC. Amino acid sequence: CASSPSLAGGVGQYF. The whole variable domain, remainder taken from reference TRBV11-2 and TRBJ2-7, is EAGVAQSPRYKIIEKRQSVAFWCNPISGHATLYWYQQILGQGPKLLIQFQNNGVVDDSQLPKDRFSAERLKGVDSTLKIQPAKLEDSAVYLCASSPSLAGGVGQYFGPGTRLTVT.